Listed below are T cell receptor beta chains from one sample, sequenced in a study of CD8+CD57+ T cells in acquired aplastic anemia. Each CDR3 protein gets one entry after TCRdb re-called the reads with MiXCR. This table has 300,000 or so distinct CDR3 sequences, approximately 57% appearing once. Material for sequencing was sorted CD4+, CD8+, or CD8+CD57+ T cells (not recorded which) from PBMCs. The source is a human donor with aplastic anemia. CDR3s include the opening cysteine and the closing phenylalanine or tryptophan. A D gene is named only where the DNA matches it firmly. Clone sizes are given selectively: once, few, many, or a class where the clone is expanded.

clone_size	d_call	j_call	v_call	cdr3_aa	cdr3_nt
once	NA	TRBJ1-5	TRBV6-5	CASSPMSNQPQQF	TGTGCCAGCAGTCCTATGAGCAATCAGCCCCAGCAGTTT
NA	TRBD1	TRBJ2-5	TRBV19	CASSMRQGTETQYF	TGTGCCAGTAGTATGCGACAGGGGACAGAGACCCAGTACTTC
NA	TRBD1	TRBJ1-6	TRBV19	CASSITGTGSSPLHF	TGTGCCAGTAGTATCACCGGGACAGGGAGCTCACCCCTCCACTTT
NA	TRBD1	TRBJ2-3	TRBV2	CASIGQGITDTQYF	TGTGCCAGCATCGGACAGGGGATCACAGATACGCAGTATTTT
NA	TRBD1	TRBJ1-2	TRBV20-1	CSARQGVGDGYTF	TGCAGTGCTAGGCAGGGGGTAGGGGATGGCTACACCTTC
NA	NA	TRBJ1-6	TRBV5-1	CASSLTTDSPLHF	TGCGCCAGCAGCTTAACGACAGATTCACCCCTCCACTTT
NA	TRBD2	TRBJ2-1	TRBV4-2	CASSLGTSSQEQFF	TGTGCCAGCAGCCTGGGGACTAGCTCTCAAGAGCAGTTCTTC
NA	TRBD1	TRBJ2-7	TRBV20-1	CSAATQGVDSYEQYF	TGCAGTGCTGCCACTCAGGGGGTGGACTCCTACGAGCAGTACTTC
NA	TRBD1	TRBJ1-2	TRBV2	CASSGQGSTYGYTF	TGTGCCAGCTCAGGACAGGGGAGTACCTATGGCTACACCTTC
NA	TRBD1	TRBJ2-5	TRBV2	CASSWTGPNQETQYF	TGTGCCAGCAGCTGGACAGGACCGAATCAAGAGACCCAGTACTTC
NA	TRBD1	TRBJ2-3	TRBV2	CASSAAGTGSTDTQYF	TGTGCCAGCAGTGCGGCCGGGACAGGGAGCACAGATACGCAGTATTTT
NA	NA	TRBJ2-3	TRBV2	CASLTDTQYF	TGTGCCAGTTTAACAGATACGCAGTATTTT
NA	NA	TRBJ2-5	TRBV7-2	CASSLLAYETQYF	TGTGCCAGCAGCTTATTGGCCTACGAGACCCAGTACTTC
NA	NA	TRBJ2-7	TRBV9	CASSVAGGVYEQYF	TGTGCCAGCAGCGTAGCGGGGGGCGTCTACGAGCAGTACTTC
many	TRBD1	TRBJ2-7	TRBV12-3/TRBV12-4	CASRMTGLDEQYF	TGTGCCAGCAGGATGACAGGGTTGGACGAGCAGTACTTC
NA	NA	TRBJ1-2	TRBV7-9	CASSSLRQRYGYTF	TGTGCCAGCAGCTCCCTGCGGCAGAGGTATGGCTACACCTTC
many	TRBD2	TRBJ2-1	TRBV7-2	CASSPVAGGNNGQFF	TGTGCCAGCAGCCCAGTAGCGGGGGGCAACAATGGGCAGTTCTTC
NA	TRBD1	TRBJ1-1	TRBV7-2	CASSPYWTGGDTAFF	TGTGCCAGCAGCCCGTACTGGACAGGGGGCGATACCGCTTTCTTT
few	NA	TRBJ2-5	TRBV12-3/TRBV12-4	CASSFAGLETQYF	TGTGCCAGCAGTTTTGCGGGGCTGGAGACCCAGTACTTC
NA	NA	TRBJ1-1	TRBV12-3/TRBV12-4	CASSQDREAFF	TGTGCCAGCAGTCAAGACAGGGAAGCTTTCTTT
once	NA	TRBJ2-1	TRBV7-2	CASSLVGSSDTQFF	TGTGCCAGCAGCTTAGTCGGTAGTTCAGATACGCAGTTCTTC
once	TRBD2	TRBJ2-1	TRBV20-1	CSARDPLRGDNNEQFF	TGCAGTGCTAGAGATCCCTTGCGGGGGGACAACAATGAGCAGTTCTTC
many	TRBD1	TRBJ2-7	TRBV4-2	CASSRTGTDSYEQYF	TGTGCCAGCAGCCGGACCGGGACAGACTCCTACGAGCAGTACTTC
many	NA	TRBJ1-2	TRBV15	CATSRDLTPTTGAGYTF	TGTGCCACCAGCAGAGATCTAACCCCGACAACAGGTGCTGGCTACACCTTC
NA	TRBD2	TRBJ2-7	TRBV11-2	CASSWISGLAFYGQYF	TGTGCCAGCAGCTGGATATCTGGACTAGCTTTCTACGGGCAGTACTTC
many	NA	TRBJ1-1	TRBV18	CASSPESLNTEAFF	TGTGCCAGCTCACCTGAGTCCCTGAACACTGAAGCTTTCTTT
NA	TRBD1	TRBJ1-2	TRBV29-1	CSVAAGGGYTF	TGCAGCGTTGCGGCAGGGGGAGGCTACACCTTC
NA	NA	TRBJ2-5	TRBV7-9	CASRAAGSQETQYF	TGTGCCAGCAGAGCCGCGGGTTCCCAAGAGACCCAGTACTTC
NA	TRBD1	TRBJ2-3	TRBV2	CASTSRTGGADTQYF	TGTGCCAGCACCAGTAGGACAGGGGGCGCAGATACGCAGTATTTT
many	TRBD1	TRBJ1-2	TRBV12-3/TRBV12-4	CASSGRDSTFF	TGTGCCAGCAGTGGCAGGGACAGCACCTTCTTC
few	NA	TRBJ2-7	TRBV20-1	CSARDLRGEQYF	TGCAGTGCTAGAGATCTCCGGGGCGAGCAGTACTTC
NA	NA	TRBJ1-1	TRBV24-1	CATSAPSSRMNTEAFF	TGTGCCACGAGTGCCCCAAGCAGCCGGATGAACACTGAAGCTTTCTTT
NA	NA	TRBJ2-2	TRBV2	CASSVTGDTGELFF	TGTGCCAGCAGTGTAACGGGGGACACCGGGGAGCTGTTTTTT
NA	NA	TRBJ1-1	TRBV19	CASISPPNAEAFF	TGTGCCAGTATCTCTCCCCCGAACGCTGAGGCTTTCTTT
NA	NA	TRBJ1-3	TRBV2	CASSESPAGNTIYF	TGTGCCAGCAGTGAAAGTCCGGCTGGAAACACCATATATTTT